This T cell receptor beta chain was found in a study of T cells after yellow fever vaccination. Study outcomes and limitations: The CD4 and CD8 compartments had a small share of their clonotypes in common. Highly abundant clonotypes carried over from the bulk population could end up in FACS-sorted repertoires as contaminants. Most clones from primary vaccination resurfaced after the booster (96% CD4, over 75% CD8).

It was through 5'RACE template switching that TCR cDNA was made, with a universal primer site and UMIs added. MiXCR, run by TCRdb on the 5' RACE reads, gives a single entry per CDR3 protein. The sample yields some 600,000 distinct CDR3 sequences, around 17% seen once. Of note for this clonotype: No antigen is known for it.

V lost 3 bases to trimming and J lost 3 bases, with 14 bases between them. Germline loops: CDR1 MNHEY, CDR2 SVGAGI. CDR3 length: 15 residues. The sequence derives from a man in his late teens or twenties who received the YFV17D yellow fever vaccine. V gene TRBV6-5 combines with J gene TRBJ2-5; TRBD2 is a possible D gene (7 bases). The source was PBMCs, collected 5 days after the first yellow fever vaccination. CDR3 in amino acids: CASSYAGAGEETQYF. CDR3 in DNA: TGTGCCAGCAGTTATGCGGGGGCCGGAGAAGAGACCCAGTACTTC.